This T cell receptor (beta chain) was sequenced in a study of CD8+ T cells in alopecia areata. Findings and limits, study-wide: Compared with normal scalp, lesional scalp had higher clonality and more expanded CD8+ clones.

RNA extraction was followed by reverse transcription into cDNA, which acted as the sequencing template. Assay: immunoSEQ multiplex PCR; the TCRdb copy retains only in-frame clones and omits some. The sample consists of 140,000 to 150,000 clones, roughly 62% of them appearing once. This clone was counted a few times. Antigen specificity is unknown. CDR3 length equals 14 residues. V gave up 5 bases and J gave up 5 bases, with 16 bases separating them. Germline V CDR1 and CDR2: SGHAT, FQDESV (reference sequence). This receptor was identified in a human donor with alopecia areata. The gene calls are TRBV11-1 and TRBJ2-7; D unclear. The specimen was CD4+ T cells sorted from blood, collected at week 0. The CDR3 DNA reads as TGTGCCAGCAGCCGGTCAGGATTGGGCAACGAGCAGTACTTC. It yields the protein CASSRSGLGNEQYF.